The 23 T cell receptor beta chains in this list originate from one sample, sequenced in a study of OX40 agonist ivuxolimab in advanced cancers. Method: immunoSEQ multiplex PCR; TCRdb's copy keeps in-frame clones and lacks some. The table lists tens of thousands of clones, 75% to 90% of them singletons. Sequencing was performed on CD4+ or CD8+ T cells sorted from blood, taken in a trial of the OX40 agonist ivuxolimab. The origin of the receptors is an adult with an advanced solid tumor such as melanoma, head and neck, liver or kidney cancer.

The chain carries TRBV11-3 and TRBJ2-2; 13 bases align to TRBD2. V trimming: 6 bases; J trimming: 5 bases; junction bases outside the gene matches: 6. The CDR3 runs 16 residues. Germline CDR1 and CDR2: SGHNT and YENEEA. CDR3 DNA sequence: TGTGCCAGCAGTCCCGGACTAGCGGGAGTTACCGGGGAGCTGTTTTTT. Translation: CASSPGLAGVTGELFF.

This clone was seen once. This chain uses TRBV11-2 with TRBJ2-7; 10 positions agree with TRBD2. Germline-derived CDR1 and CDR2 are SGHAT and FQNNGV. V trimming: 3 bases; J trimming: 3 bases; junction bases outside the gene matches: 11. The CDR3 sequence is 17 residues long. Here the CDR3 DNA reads TGTGCCAGCAGCTTCCCCCACCCTAGCGGGAGTTACTACGAGCAGTACTTC. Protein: CASSFPHPSGSYYEQYF.

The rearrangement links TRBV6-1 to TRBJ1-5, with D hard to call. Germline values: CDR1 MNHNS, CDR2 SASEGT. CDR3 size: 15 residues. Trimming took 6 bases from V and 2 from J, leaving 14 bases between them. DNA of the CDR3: TGTGCCAGCAGCGAACCGTGGTTGGGCAATCAGCCCCAGCATTTT. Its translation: CASSEPWLGNQPQHF.

CDR3: CASSLGQGNQPQHF. The CDR3 DNA follows: TGTGCCAGCAGCTTAGGTCAGGGCAATCAGCCCCAGCATTTT. This chain links TRBV7-9 with TRBJ1-5, with D unclear. The CDR3 is 14 amino acids. The V and J ends lost 1 base and 2 bases respectively, with 6 bases between them. Germline CDR1 reads SEHNR; CDR2 reads FQNEAQ (reference sequence).

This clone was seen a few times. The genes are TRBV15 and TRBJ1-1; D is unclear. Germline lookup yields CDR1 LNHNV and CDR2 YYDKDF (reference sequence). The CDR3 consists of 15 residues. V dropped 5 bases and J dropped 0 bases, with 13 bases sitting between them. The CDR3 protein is CATSGLKGMNTEAFF. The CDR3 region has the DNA TGTGCCACCAGCGGACTAAAGGGAATGAACACTGAAGCTTTCTTT.

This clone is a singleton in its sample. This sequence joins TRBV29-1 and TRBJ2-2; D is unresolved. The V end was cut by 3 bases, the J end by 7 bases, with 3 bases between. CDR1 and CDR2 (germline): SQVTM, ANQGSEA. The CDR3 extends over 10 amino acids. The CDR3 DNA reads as TGCAGCGTTGATCTCGGGGAGCTGTTTTTT. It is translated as CSVDLGELFF.

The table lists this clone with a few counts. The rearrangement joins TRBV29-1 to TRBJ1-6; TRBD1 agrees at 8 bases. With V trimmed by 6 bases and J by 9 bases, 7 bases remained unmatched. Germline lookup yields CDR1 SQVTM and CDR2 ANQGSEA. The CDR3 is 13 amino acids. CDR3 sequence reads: CSVATGEGSPLHF. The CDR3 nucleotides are TGCAGCGTGGCGACAGGGGAAGGTTCACCCCTCCACTTT.

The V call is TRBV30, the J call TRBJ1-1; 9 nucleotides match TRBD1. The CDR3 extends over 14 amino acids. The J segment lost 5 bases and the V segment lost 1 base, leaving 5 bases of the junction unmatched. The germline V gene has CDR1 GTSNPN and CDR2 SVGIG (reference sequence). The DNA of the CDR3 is TGTGCCTGGAGTGGGGGTGACAGGGGGACTGAAGCTTTCTTT. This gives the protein CAWSGGDRGTEAFF.

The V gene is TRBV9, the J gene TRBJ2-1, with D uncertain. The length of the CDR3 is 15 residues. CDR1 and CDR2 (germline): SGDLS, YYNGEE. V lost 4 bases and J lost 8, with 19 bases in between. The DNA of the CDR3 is TGTGCCAGCAGCCCCCAGGCAAGAGGTGGGGATGAGCAGTTCTTC. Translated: CASSPQARGGDEQFF.

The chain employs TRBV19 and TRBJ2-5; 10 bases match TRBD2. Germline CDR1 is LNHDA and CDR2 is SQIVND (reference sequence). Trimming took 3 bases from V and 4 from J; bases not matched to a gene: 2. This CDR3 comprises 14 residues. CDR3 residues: CASSILAGVETQYF. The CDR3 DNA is TGTGCCAGTAGTATTCTAGCGGGAGTAGAGACCCAGTACTTC.

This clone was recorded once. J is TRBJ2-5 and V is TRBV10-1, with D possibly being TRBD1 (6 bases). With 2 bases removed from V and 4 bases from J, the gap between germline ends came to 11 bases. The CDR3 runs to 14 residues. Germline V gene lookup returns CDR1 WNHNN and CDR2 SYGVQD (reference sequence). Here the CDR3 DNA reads TGCGCCAGCAGTGAGACAGGGTTCGGAGAGACCCAGTACTTC. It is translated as CASSETGFGETQYF.

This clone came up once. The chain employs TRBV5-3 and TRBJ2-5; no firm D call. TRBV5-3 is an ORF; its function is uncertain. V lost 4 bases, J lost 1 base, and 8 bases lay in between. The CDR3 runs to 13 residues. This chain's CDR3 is CARSPSTQETQYF. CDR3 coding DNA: TGTGCCAGAAGCCCCTCTACCCAAGAGACCCAGTACTTC.

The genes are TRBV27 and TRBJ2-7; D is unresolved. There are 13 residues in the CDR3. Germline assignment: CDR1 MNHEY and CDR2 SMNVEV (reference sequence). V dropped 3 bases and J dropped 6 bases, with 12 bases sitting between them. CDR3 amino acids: CASSFQSWSEQYF. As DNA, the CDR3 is TGTGCCAGCAGTTTTCAAAGTTGGAGCGAGCAGTACTTC.

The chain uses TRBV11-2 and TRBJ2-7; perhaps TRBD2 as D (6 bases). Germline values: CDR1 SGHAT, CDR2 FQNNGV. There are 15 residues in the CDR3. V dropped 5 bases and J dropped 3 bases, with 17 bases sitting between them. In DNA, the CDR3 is TGTGCCAGCAGCCCCCGACTCGACGGGGGCTACGAGCAGTACTTC. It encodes CASSPRLDGGYEQYF. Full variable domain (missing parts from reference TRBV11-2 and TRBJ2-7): EAGVAQSPRYKIIEKRQSVAFWCNPISGHATLYWYQQILGQGPKLLIQFQNNGVVDDSQLPKDRFSAERLKGVDSTLKIQPAKLEDSAVYLCASSPRLDGGYEQYFGPGTRLTVT.

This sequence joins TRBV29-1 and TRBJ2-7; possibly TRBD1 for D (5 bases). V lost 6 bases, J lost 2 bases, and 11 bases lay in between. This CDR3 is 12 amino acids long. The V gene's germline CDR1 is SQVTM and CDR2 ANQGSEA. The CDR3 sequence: CSVPWGTYEQYF. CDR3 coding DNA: TGCAGCGTCCCATGGGGCACCTACGAGCAGTACTTC.

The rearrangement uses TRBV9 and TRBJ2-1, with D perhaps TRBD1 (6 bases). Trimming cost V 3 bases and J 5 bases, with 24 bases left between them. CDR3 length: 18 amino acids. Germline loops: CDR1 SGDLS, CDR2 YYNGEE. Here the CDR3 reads CASSGTTGFAFPDNEQFF. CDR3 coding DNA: TGTGCCAGCAGCGGAACCACAGGGTTTGCATTCCCAGACAATGAGCAGTTCTTC. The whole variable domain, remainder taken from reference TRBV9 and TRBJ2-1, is DSGVTQTPKHLITATGQRVTLRCSPRSGDLSVYWYQQSLDQGLQFLIQYYNGEERAKGNILERFSAQQFPDLHSELNLSSLELGDSALYFCASSGTTGFAFPDNEQFFGPGTRLTVL.

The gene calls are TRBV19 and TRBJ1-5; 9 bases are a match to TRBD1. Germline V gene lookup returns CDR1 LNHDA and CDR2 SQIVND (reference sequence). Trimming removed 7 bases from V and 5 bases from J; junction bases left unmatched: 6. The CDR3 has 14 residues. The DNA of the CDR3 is TGTGCCAGTACCAAGGGACAGGGATATCAGCCCCAGCATTTT. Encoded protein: CASTKGQGYQPQHF.

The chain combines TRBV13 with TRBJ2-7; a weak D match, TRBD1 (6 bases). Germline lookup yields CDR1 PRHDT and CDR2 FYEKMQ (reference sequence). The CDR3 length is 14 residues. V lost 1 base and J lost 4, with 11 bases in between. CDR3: CASSLDRVGYEQYF. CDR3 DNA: TGTGCCAGCAGCTTAGACAGGGTAGGGTACGAGCAGTACTTC.

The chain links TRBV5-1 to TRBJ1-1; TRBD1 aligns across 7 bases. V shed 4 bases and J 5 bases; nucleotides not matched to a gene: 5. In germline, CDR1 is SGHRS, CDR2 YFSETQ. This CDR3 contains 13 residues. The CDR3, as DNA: TGCGCCAGCAGCCTGGACAGGAATACTGAAGCTTTCTTT. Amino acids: CASSLDRNTEAFF. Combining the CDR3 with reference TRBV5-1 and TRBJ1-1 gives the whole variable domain KAGVTQTPRYLIKTRGQQVTLSCSPISGHRSVSWYQQTPGQGLQFLFEYFSETQRNKGNFPGRFSGRQFSNSRSEMNVSTLELGDSALYLCASSLDRNTEAFFGQGTRLTVV.

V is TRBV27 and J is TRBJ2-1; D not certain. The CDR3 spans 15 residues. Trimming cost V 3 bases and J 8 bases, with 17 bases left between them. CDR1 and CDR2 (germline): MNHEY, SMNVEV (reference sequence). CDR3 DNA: TGTGCCAGCAGTTTGTGGACCTCTACGATCGATGAGCAGTTCTTC. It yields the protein CASSLWTSTIDEQFF.

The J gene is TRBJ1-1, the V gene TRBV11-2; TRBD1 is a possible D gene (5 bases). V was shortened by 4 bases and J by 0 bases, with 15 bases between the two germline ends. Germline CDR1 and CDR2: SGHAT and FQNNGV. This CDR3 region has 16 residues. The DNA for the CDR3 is TGTGCCAGCAGCTGGGGCCCGGAACAGCTGAACACTGAAGCTTTCTTT. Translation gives CASSWGPEQLNTEAFF.

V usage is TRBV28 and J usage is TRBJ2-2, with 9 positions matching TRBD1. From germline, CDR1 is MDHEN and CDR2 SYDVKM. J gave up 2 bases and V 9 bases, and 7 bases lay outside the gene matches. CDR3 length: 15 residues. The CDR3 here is CASRLGQGNTGELFF. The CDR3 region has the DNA TGTGCCAGTCGGCTGGGACAGGGAAACACCGGGGAGCTGTTTTTT.

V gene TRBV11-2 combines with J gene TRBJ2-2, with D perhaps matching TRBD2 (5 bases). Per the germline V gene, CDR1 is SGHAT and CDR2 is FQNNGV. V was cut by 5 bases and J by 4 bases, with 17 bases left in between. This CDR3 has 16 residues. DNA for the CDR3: TGTGCCAGCAGCAAAATCGAGCTAGGAGGCACCGGGGAGCTGTTTTTT. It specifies CASSKIELGGTGELFF.